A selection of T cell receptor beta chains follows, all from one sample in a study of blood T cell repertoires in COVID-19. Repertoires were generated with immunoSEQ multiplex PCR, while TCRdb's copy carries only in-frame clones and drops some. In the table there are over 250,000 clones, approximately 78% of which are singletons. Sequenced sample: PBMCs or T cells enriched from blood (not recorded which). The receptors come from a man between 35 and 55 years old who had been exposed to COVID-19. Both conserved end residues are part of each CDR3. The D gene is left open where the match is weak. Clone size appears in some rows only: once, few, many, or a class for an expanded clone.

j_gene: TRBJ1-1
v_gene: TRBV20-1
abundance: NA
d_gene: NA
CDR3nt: TGCAGTGCTGGTAAAAGGGGGGCTTTCTTT
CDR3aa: CSAGKRGAFF

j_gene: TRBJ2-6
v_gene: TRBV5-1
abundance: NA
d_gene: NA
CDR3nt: TGCGCCAGCAGCACGACGGGACTCTCTGGGGCCAACGTCCTGACTTTC
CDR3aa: CASSTTGLSGANVLTF

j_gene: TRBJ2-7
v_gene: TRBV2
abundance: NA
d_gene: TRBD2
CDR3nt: TGTGCCAGCAGTGAGGTACTAGCGGGTGCCTACGAGCAGTACTTC
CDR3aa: CASSEVLAGAYEQYF

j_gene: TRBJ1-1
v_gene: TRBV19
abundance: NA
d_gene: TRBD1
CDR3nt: TGTGCCAGTAGTATCGGGGACAGACTGACGAACACTGAAGCTTTCTTT
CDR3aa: CASSIGDRLTNTEAFF

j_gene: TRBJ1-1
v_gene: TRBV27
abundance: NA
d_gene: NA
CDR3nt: TGTGCCAGCAGTTTTTTGGGGGGGAGCACTGAAGCTTTCTTT
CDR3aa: CASSFLGGSTEAFF

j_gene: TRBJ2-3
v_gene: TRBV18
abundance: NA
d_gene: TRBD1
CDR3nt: TGTGCCAGTAGGTCCCGGGACAGGTTGCTCAGCACAGATACGCAGTATTTT
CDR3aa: CASRSRDRLLSTDTQYF

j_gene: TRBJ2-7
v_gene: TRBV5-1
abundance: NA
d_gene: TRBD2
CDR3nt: TGCGCCAGCAGCTTGCTGAGCGGGACTTCCTACGAGCAGTACTTC
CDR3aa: CASSLLSGTSYEQYF

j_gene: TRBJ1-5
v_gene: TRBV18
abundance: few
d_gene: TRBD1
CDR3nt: TGTGCCAGCTCACCAATGGGACAGGAGAATCAGCCCCAGCATTTT
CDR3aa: CASSPMGQENQPQHF

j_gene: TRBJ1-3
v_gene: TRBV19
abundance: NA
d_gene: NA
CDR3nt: TGTGCCAGTAGCCCATTAGGAGCAGGAAACACCATATATTTT
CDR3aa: CASSPLGAGNTIYF

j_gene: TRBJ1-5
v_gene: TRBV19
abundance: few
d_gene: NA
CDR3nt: TGTGCCAGTAGTACGAAGTCCCAAAAAAGGACAACATATAGCAATCAGCCCCAGCATTTT
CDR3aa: CASSTKSQKRTTYSNQPQHF

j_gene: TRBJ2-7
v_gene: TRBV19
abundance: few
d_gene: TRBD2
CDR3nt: TGTGCCAGTAGTATAGGGCTAGCGGGAGGGTACTACGAGCAGTACTTC
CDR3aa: CASSIGLAGGYYEQYF

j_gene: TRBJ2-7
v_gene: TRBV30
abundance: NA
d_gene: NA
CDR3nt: TGTGCCTGGAGTCCCTTGACTCCTACTCGGAACGAGCAGTACTTC
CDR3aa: CAWSPLTPTRNEQYF

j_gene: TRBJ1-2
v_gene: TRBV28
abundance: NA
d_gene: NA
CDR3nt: TGTGCCAGCAGTTACCCGGGACAAACGTCCTATGGCTACACCTTC
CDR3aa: CASSYPGQTSYGYTF

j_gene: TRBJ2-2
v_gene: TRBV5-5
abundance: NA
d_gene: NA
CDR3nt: TGTGCCAGCAGCGGAGGGGGCTGGGACGCCACCGGGGAGCTGTTTTTT
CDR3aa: CASSGGGWDATGELFF

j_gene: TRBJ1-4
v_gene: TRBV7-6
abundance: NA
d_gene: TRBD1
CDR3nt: TGTGCCAGCAGCTTAGGTTGGAGACCGGGACAGGGTGCCCGTGCTTCTGAAAAACTGTTTTTT
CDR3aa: CASSLGWRPGQGARASEKLFF

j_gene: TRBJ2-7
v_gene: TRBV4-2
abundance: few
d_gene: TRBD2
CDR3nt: TGTGCCAGCACTCGAGAGGCTAGCGGACCCTACGAGCAGTACTTC
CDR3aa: CASTREASGPYEQYF

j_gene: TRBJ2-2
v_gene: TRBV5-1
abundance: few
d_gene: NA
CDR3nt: TGCGCCAGCAGCGCCGGGACTCCGAACACCGGGGAGCTGTTTTTT
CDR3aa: CASSAGTPNTGELFF

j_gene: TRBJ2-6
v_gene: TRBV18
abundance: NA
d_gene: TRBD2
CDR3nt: TGTGCCAGCTCACCTCGTGCGGGAGTAATCTCTGGGGCCAACGTCCTGACTTTC
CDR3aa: CASSPRAGVISGANVLTF

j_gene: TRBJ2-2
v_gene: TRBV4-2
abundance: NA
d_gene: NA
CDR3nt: TGTGCCAGCAGCCACGGCGGGCTGAACACCGGGGAGCTGTTTTTT
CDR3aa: CASSHGGLNTGELFF

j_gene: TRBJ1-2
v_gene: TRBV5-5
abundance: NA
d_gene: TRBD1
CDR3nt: TGTGCCAGCAGCCTAACAGGGGGCCCAAACTATGGCTACACCTTC
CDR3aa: CASSLTGGPNYGYTF

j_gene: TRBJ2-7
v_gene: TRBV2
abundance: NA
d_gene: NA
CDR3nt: TGTGCCAGCAGTGAAGAGGTCGGGATTGGCGAGCAGTACTTC
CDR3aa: CASSEEVGIGEQYF

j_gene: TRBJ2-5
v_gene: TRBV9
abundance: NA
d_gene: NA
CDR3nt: TGTGCCAGCAGCGCCGCAGGGCGGATAGAGACCCAGTACTTC
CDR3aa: CASSAAGRIETQYF

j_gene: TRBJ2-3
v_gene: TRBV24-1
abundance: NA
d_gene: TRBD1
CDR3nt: TGTGCCACCAGTGACCAAACAGGGGGCCATACGCAGTATTTT
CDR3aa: CATSDQTGGHTQYF

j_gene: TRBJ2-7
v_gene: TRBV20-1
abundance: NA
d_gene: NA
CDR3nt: TGCAGTGCTAGTGGCCCCCTTTTTCCCCAGGGGTACGAGCAGTACTTC
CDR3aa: CSASGPLFPQGYEQYF

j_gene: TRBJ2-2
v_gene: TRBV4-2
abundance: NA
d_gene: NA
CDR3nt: TGTGCCAGCAGCCAGCAACTAGCGAACACCGGGGAGCTGTTTTTT
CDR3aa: CASSQQLANTGELFF

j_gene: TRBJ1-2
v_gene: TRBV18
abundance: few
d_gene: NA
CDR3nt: TGTGCCAGCTCACCCTCCCCCGACAGACCCTATGGCTACACCTTC
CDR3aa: CASSPSPDRPYGYTF

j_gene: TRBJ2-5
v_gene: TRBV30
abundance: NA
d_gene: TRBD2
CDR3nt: TGTGCCTGGGGTGGACTAGCGGGGGCCCAAGAGACCCAGTACTTC
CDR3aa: CAWGGLAGAQETQYF

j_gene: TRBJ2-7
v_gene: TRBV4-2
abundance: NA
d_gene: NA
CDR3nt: TGTGCCAGCAGCCCAGACCGGGGTCTCTACGAGCAGTACTTC
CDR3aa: CASSPDRGLYEQYF

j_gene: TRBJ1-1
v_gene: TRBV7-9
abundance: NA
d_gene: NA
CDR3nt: TGTGCCAGCAGCTTAGCGCCGAATCTCGGACAAGGGGCGCCAGAAGCTTTCTTT
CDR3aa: CASSLAPNLGQGAPEAFF

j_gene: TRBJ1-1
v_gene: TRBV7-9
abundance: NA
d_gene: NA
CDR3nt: TGTGCCAGCAGCTACTTTGGGGGCGACACTGAAGCTTTCTTT
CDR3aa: CASSYFGGDTEAFF

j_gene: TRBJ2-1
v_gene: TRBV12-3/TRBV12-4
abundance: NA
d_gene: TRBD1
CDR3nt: TGTGCCAGCAGTTCCCACGGACAGGGCGAGCAGTTCTTC
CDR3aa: CASSSHGQGEQFF

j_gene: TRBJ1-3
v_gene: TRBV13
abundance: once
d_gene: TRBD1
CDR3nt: TGTGCCAGCTTCCAGACAGGGAACTTCTCTGGAAACACCATATATTTT
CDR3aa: CASFQTGNFSGNTIYF

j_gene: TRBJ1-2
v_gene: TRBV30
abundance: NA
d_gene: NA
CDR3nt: TGTGCCTGGATCGGGACACGAGGATATGGCTACACCTTC
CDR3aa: CAWIGTRGYGYTF

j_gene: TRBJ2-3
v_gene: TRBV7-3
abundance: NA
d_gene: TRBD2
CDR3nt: TGTGCCAGCAGCTCCGGGGGGATCACAGATACGCAGTATTTT
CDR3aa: CASSSGGITDTQYF

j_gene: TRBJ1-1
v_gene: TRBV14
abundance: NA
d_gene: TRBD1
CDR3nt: TGTGCCAGCAGCCGAGCGGGACAGGGGAACACTGAAGCTTTCTTT
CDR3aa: CASSRAGQGNTEAFF

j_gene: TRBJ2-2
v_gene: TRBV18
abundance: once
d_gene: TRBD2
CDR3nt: TGTGCCAGCTCACCCGCGGCTAGCGGGTGGCCAAGAGGCACATTCGGGGAGCTGTTTTTT
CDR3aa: CASSPAASGWPRGTFGELFF

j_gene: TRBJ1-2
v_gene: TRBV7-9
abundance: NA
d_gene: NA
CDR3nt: TGTGCCAGCACCCCTGGGCAGGGTAACTATGGCTACACCTTC
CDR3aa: CASTPGQGNYGYTF

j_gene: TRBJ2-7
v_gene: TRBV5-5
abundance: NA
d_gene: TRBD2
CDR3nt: TGTGCCAGCAGCTTGGTTGCGGGAGGGACAGTATCCTACGAGCAGTACTTC
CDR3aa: CASSLVAGGTVSYEQYF

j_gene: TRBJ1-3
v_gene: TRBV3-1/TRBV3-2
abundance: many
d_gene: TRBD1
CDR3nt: TGTGCCAGCAGCGGGACAGGGGGCTACTCTGGAAACACCATATATTTT
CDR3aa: CASSGTGGYSGNTIYF

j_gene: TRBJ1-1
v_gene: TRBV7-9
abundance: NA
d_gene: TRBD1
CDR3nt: TGTGCCAGCAGCCCTTCCATGGACAGGGCGGCTTTCTTT
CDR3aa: CASSPSMDRAAFF

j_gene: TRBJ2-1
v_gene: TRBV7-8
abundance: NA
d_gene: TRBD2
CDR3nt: TGTGCCAGCAGCTTAGCTACTAGCGGGATGTACAATGAGCAGTTCTTC
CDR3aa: CASSLATSGMYNEQFF

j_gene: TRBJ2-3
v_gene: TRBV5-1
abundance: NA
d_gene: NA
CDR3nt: TGCGCCAGCCTCGATGCCGGGGGCACAGATACGCAGTATTTT
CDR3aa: CASLDAGGTDTQYF

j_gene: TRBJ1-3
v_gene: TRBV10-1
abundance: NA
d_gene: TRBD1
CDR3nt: TGCGCCAGCAGTCCCTCAGGGGGACAAGGAAACACCATATATTTT
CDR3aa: CASSPSGGQGNTIYF

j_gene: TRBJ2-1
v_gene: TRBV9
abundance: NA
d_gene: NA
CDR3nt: TGTGCCAGCAGCAACCTACGACGGGACAATGAGCAGTTCTTC
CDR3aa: CASSNLRRDNEQFF

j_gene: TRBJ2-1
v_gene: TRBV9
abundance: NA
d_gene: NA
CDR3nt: TGTGCCAGCAGCGTAGTCGGTAGCGGCATTTACAATGAGCAGTTCTTC
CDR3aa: CASSVVGSGIYNEQFF

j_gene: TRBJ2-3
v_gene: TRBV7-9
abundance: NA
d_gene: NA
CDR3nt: TGTGCCAGCAACTCAGGAGATACGCAGTATTTT
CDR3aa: CASNSGDTQYF

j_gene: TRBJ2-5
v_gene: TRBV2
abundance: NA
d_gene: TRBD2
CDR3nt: TGTGCCAGGAAAAATGTACTAGCGGTTATACAAGAGACCCAGTACTTC
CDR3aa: CARKNVLAVIQETQYF

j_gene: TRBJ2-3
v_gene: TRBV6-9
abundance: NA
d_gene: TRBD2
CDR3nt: TGTGCCAGCAGTTATTCGTCGGCGGGAGGCCGCACAGATACGCAGTATTTT
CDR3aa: CASSYSSAGGRTDTQYF

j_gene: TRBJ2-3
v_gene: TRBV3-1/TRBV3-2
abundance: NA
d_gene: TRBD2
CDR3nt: TGTGCCAGCAGCCTCGGACTAGCGGGAGACACAGATACGCAGTATTTT
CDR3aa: CASSLGLAGDTDTQYF

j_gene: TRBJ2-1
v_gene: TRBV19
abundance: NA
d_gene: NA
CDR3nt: TGTGCCAGTAGTATTGGAACAGGGATTGGTTACAATGAGCAGTTCTTC
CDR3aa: CASSIGTGIGYNEQFF

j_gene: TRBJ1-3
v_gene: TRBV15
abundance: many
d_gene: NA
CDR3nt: TGTGCCACCAGCAGAGAAAGGAGCGAAGCTGGAAACACCATATATTTT
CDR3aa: CATSRERSEAGNTIYF

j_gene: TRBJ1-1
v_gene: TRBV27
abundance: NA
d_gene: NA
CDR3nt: TGTGCCAGCAGTAGAAGACAGGTTTCTATGAACACTGAAGCTTTCTTT
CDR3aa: CASSRRQVSMNTEAFF

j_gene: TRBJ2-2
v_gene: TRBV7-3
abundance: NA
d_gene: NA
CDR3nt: TGTGCCAGCAGCCAGGGTAACACCGGGGAGCTGTTTTTT
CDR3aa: CASSQGNTGELFF

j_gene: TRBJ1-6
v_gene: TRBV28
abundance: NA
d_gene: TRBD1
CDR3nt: TGTGCCAGCAGTTTCAAGAGGGGGCAAAATCCATATAATTCACCCCTCCACTTT
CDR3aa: CASSFKRGQNPYNSPLHF